This T cell receptor (beta chain) was sequenced during a study of shared clonotypes between healthy human individuals. General study results and limits: Collection of samples was limited to blood; tissue repertoires likely differ. Among four donors, around 5% of naive CD4 clonotypes were found in common.

This table comes from immunoSEQ multiplex PCR, and its TCRdb copy is limited to in-frame clones, with some not included. The repertoire holds some 2,100,000 clones, with approximately 94% as singletons. The sample holds one count of this clone. Its antigen is unknown. Terminally differentiated effector memory CD45RA+ cells were excluded by CCR7 positive selection of CD45RO-negative cells. This clonotype was sampled from a man in his late teens or twenties in good health. Some clones in this sample may be carry-over from other donors' samples. Material: naive CD8+ T cells from PBMCs.

CDR3: CATSRVPRTTADQPQHF. The CDR3 DNA reads TGTGCCACCAGCAGAGTTCCTAGGACAACAGCCGATCAGCCCCAGCATTTT. The chain carries TRBV15 and TRBJ1-5; a weak D match, TRBD1 (5 bases). CDR3 length: 17 amino acids. Germline V gives CDR1 LNHNV, CDR2 YYDKDF (reference sequence). Deletions cut 1 base from V and 5 bases from J, with 18 bases between. Supplemented by reference TRBV15 and TRBJ1-5, the full variable domain reads DAMVIQNPRYQVTQFGKPVTLSCSQTLNHNVMYWYQQKSSQAPKLLFHYYDKDFNNEADTPDNFQSRRPNTSFCFLDIRSPGLGDTAMYLCATSRVPRTTADQPQHFGDGTRLSIL.